Listed below are T cell receptor beta chains from one sample, sequenced in a study of T cell responses to AZD1222 COVID-19 vaccine. Sequencing was performed with immunoSEQ multiplex PCR; in TCRdb, only in-frame clones are kept and a portion is missing. Of about 150,000 clones listed, roughly 87% are singletons. Sequencing was performed on peripheral blood, taken 28 days after the second AZD1222 dose. The receptors derive from an adult who received the AZD1222 COVID-19 vaccine. CDR3s include the opening cysteine and the closing phenylalanine or tryptophan. The D gene is left open where the match is weak. The size of a clone is reported for some rows only, either as once, few or many, or as a class for expanded clones.

.	TRBJ2-2	TRBD2	TRBV5-4	CASSLGTGGGTGELFF	TGTGCCAGCAGCTTGGGCACGGGAGGCGGAACCGGGGAGCTGTTTTTT
.	TRBJ1-1	.	TRBV5-6	CASSQGHVNTEAFF	TGTGCCAGCAGCCAGGGACACGTGAACACTGAAGCTTTCTTT
.	TRBJ2-2	.	TRBV5-6	CASSFYLPPWARYGELFF	TGTGCCAGCAGCTTCTATTTACCGCCCTGGGCCCGATACGGGGAGCTGTTTTTT
.	TRBJ2-7	.	TRBV19	CASGRRESEQYF	TGTGCCAGTGGGAGGCGGGAAAGCGAGCAGTACTTC
.	TRBJ1-1	TRBD1	TRBV19	CASSPTGISTEAFF	TGTGCCAGTAGCCCGACAGGGATCAGCACTGAAGCTTTCTTT
.	TRBJ2-7	TRBD1	TRBV9	CASSVGTGTYEQYF	TGTGCCAGCAGCGTGGGGACAGGGACATACGAGCAGTACTTC
.	TRBJ1-5	.	TRBV7-2	CASSVISWSNQPQHF	TGTGCCAGCAGCGTAATCTCGTGGTCCAATCAGCCCCAGCATTTT
.	TRBJ2-1	TRBD2	TRBV10-3	CAAGAGDSSYNEQFF	TGTGCCGCCGGAGCGGGAGATAGCTCCTACAATGAGCAGTTCTTC
once	TRBJ2-1	TRBD2	TRBV4-1	CASRLRSGNSYNEQFF	TGCGCCAGCAGACTCAGGAGCGGGAACTCCTACAATGAGCAGTTCTTC
few	TRBJ1-2	TRBD1	TRBV9	CASSTGQGHTF	TGTGCCAGCAGCACCGGACAGGGCCACACCTTC
.	TRBJ2-1	.	TRBV6-5	CASSYSGTGHNEQFF	TGTGCCAGCAGTTACTCGGGGACCGGGCACAATGAGCAGTTCTTC
.	TRBJ2-7	TRBD2	TRBV5-5	CASSLDVAGSYEQYF	TGTGCCAGCAGCTTGGACGTAGCGGGCTCCTACGAGCAGTACTTC
.	TRBJ1-6	.	TRBV7-3	CASSSDSNSPLHF	TGTGCCAGCAGCTCGGACAGTAATTCACCCCTCCACTTT
once	TRBJ2-5	.	TRBV7-3	CASSLTWAQTQYF	TGTGCCAGCAGCTTAACATGGGCGCAGACCCAGTACTTC
once	TRBJ2-2	.	TRBV30	CAWGSGTPGSTGELFF	TGTGCCTGGGGTTCCGGGACGCCCGGATCCACCGGGGAGCTGTTTTTT
.	TRBJ2-7	.	TRBV6-4	CASSESDNSEQYF	TGTGCCAGCAGTGAATCGGACAATAGCGAGCAGTACTTC
.	TRBJ1-2	TRBD1	TRBV2	CATFPGQGRGHYGYTF	TGTGCCACCTTTCCGGGACAGGGGCGAGGGCACTATGGCTACACCTTC